The sequence of this T cell receptor beta chain was determined in a study of regulatory T cells in long-lasting Graves disease. Arm-PCR of CDR3 regions and iRepertoire HTBI primers were used to build TCR beta libraries. TCRdb reanalysed the multiplex PCR reads using MiXCR and keeps one entry per CDR3 protein. Among approximately 400,000 distinct CDR3 sequences listed, around 20% were seen once. The CDR3 sequence is 15 residues long. The germline V gene encodes CDR1 SGHTA and CDR2 FQGNSA. J was trimmed by 6 bases and V by 6 bases; bases with no gene match: 11. This clonotype appeared many times. The time point is: persistent/refractory GD, antithyroid drugs over 5 years with positive TRAb. RNA extracted from PBMCs served as the sequencing template.

The sequence came from a female donor with Graves disease. The rearrangement uses TRBV7-2 and TRBJ1-2; 9 positions match TRBD1. Sequencing used peripheral blood mononuclear cells (PBMCs), obtained when the disease was refractory, from a patient treated with antithyroid drugs. Here the CDR3 reads CASSSTLGQGNGYTF. CDR3 nucleotides: TGTGCCAGCAGTTCAACCCTAGGACAGGGGAATGGCTACACCTTC.